This T cell receptor (beta chain) was sequenced for a study of blood T cell repertoires in COVID-19. In the original analysis: Reference gene primer amplification in the assay estimated nucleated cell counts. The data were produced by immunoSEQ multiplex PCR, yet TCRdb's version contains in-frame clones alone and is incomplete. Clone size and V and J calls were adopted from that table, with D and trimming inferred from the DNA. The sample consists of some 150,000 clones, about 90% of them appearing once. V lost 7 bases and J lost 0, with 7 bases in between. This CDR3 has 13 residues. The germline V gene encodes CDR1 MNHNY and CDR2 SVGAGI (reference sequence).

The TCR originated in a human donor with acute COVID-19. The donor label of this sample is uncertain. The chain combines TRBV6-6 with TRBJ2-1, with D uncertain. Sequencing was done on a sample of PBMCs or T cells enriched from blood (not recorded which). The CDR3 here is CASTNPSYNEQFF. The CDR3 DNA follows: TGTGCCAGCACCAATCCCTCCTACAATGAGCAGTTCTTC.